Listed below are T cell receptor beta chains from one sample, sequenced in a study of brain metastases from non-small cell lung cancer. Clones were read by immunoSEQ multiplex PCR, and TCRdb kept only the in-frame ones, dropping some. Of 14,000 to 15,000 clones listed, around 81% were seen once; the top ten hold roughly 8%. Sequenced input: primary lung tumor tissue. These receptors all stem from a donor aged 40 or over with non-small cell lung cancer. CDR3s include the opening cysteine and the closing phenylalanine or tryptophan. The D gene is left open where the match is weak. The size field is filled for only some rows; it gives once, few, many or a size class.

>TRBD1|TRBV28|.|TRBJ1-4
CASSSPGGQTNEKLFF
TGTGCCAGCAGTTCCCCCGGGGGACAGACGAATGAAAAACTGTTTTTT
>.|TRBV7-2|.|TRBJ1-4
CASSPPGIANEKLFF
TGTGCCAGCAGCCCACCGGGTATCGCTAATGAAAAACTGTTTTTT
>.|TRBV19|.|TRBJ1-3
CASSILPEEGNTIYF
TGTGCCAGTAGTATATTACCCGAGGAGGGAAACACCATATATTTT
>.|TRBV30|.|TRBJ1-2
CAWSVLGRGHNYGYTF
TGTGCCTGGAGTGTACTAGGACGGGGCCACAACTATGGCTACACCTTC
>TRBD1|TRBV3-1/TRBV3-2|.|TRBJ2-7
CASSPRDRVGEQYF
TGTGCCAGCAGCCCCCGGGACAGGGTGGGGGAGCAGTACTTC
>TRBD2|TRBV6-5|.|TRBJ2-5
CASSYPGLAGVETQYF
TGTGCCAGCAGTTACCCGGGACTAGCGGGGGTAGAGACCCAGTACTTC
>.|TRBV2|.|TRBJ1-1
CASSVEGMGTEAFF
TGTGCCAGCAGTGTTGAGGGGATGGGGACTGAAGCTTTCTTT
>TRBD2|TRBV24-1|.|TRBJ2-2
CATRNSLRGGSGELFF
TGTGCCACCAGGAACTCCTTACGGGGAGGGAGCGGGGAGCTGTTTTTT
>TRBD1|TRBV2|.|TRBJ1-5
CASSATGNQPQHF
TGTGCCAGCAGTGCGACAGGGAATCAGCCCCAGCATTTT
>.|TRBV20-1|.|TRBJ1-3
CSASRLDGNTIYF
TGCAGTGCTAGTAGGCTAGATGGGAACACCATATATTTT
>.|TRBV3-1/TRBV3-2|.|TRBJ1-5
CASSQGHGQPQHF
TGTGCCAGCAGCCAGGGACATGGTCAGCCCCAGCATTTT
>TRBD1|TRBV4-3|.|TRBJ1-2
CASSRDSGTGKDGYTF
TGCGCCAGCAGCCGTGACAGCGGGACAGGGAAGGATGGCTACACCTTC
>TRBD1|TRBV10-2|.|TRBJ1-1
CASLNRGLGTKAFF
TGCGCCAGCTTGAACAGGGGCTTGGGGACTAAAGCTTTCTTT
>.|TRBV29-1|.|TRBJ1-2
CSVGRAGNYGYTF
TGCAGCGTGGGGAGGGCGGGGAACTATGGCTACACCTTC
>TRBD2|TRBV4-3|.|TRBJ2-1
CASSPTGTSVNEQFF
TGCGCCAGCAGCCCGACCGGGACTAGCGTCAATGAGCAGTTCTTC
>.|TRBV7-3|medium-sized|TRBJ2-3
CASSLNPGIGTDTQYF
TGTGCCAGCAGCTTAAACCCGGGAATAGGGACAGATACGCAGTATTTT
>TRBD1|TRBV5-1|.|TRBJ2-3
CASSLASAGRGDTQYF
TGCGCCAGCAGCTTGGCTTCGGCGGGCAGGGGGGATACGCAGTATTTT
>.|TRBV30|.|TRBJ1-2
CALNRFPDYGYTF
TGTGCCTTAAACCGATTCCCGGACTATGGCTACACCTTC